The 18 T cell receptor beta chains below were found in one sample sequenced in a study of cytomegalovirus exposure and HLA in healthy donors (TCRdb year 2017). The library came from the immunoSEQ multiplex PCR assay. For the multiplex PCR, a mixture combining 60 forward primers for TCR Vbeta segments and 13 reverse primers for TCR Jbeta segments was used. TCRdb took over this immuneACCESS table, retaining in-frame rearrangements with V and J assigned. Such tables are incomplete; in checked studies, under half of the missing clones stem from an unresolved V gene, and the remainder is unexplained. The sample records about 190,000 clones, 60% to 80% of which are singletons. The top ten constitute less than 2.5% of the sample. Sequences were obtained from PBMCs. The source is a woman aged 25 to 39 in good health and CMV-seropositive.

V is TRBV19 and J is TRBJ1-2; D is perhaps TRBD1 (5 bases). The CDR3 is 13 residues long. Trimming left V 3 bases short and J 6 bases short, with 11 bases between. Germline values: CDR1 LNHDA, CDR2 SQIVND (reference sequence). CDR3 nucleotides: TGTGCCAGTAGTATCCCAGGGCAGAATGGCTACACCTTC. Translation gives CASSIPGQNGYTF.

The chain links TRBV7-8 to TRBJ1-2, with D tentatively TRBD1 (6 bases). V gave up 6 bases and J gave up 4 bases, with 12 bases separating them. The CDR3 length is 13 residues. Looked up from germline, CDR1 is SGHVS and CDR2 is FQNEAQ. CDR3 loop: CASRIGGSYGYTF. CDR3 DNA sequence: TGTGCCAGCAGAATAGGGGGAAGCTATGGCTACACCTTC.

This clone came up a few times. The CDR3 end shows no conserved phenylalanine or tryptophan, and so a read error is likely. The DNA is omitted, as the CDR3 cannot be located on it reliably, and the CDR3 follows TCRdb's listing. The V gene is TRBV19, the J gene TRBJ1-3. The CDR3 length is 9 residues, termini included. CDR1 and CDR2 from the germline V gene are LNHDA and SQIVND (reference sequence). The CDR3: CARRALPPT.

The V call is TRBV7-7, the J call TRBJ2-5, with D maybe TRBD1 (5 bases). V was shortened by 0 bases and J by 1 base, with 9 bases between the two germline ends. The CDR3 extends over 15 amino acids. Germline V gives CDR1 SSHAT, CDR2 FNYEAQ (reference sequence). The CDR3 nucleotides read TGTGCCAGCAGCTTAGCATTTCAGGGCCAAGAGACCCAGTACTTC. Protein sequence: CASSLAFQGQETQYF. Using reference TRBV7-7 and TRBJ2-5 for the parts outside the CDR3, the full variable domain is GAGVSQSPRYKVTKRGQDVTLRCDPISSHATLYWYQQALGQGPEFLTYFNYEAQPDKSGLPSDRFSAERPEGSISTLTIQRTEQRDSAMYRCASSLAFQGQETQYFGPGTRLLVL.

This clone was picked up a small number of times. The chain combines TRBV30 with TRBJ1-4, with 7 bases identical to TRBD1. V gave up 5 bases and J gave up 8 bases; unmatched junction bases: 8. The CDR3 is 13 amino acids. Germline CDR1 GTSNPN, CDR2 SVGIG (reference sequence). For the CDR3, the DNA is TGTGCCTGGGGAAGGACAGGAGGGGAAAAACTGTTTTTT. Translated, it gives CAWGRTGGEKLFF.

The chain carries TRBV29-1 and TRBJ1-1, with D possibly TRBD1 on 6 matching bases. Between the trimmed V and J ends, which lost 6 bases and 6 bases, there was a span of 14 bases. The CDR3 loop spans 12 amino acids. Looked up from germline, CDR1 is SQVTM and CDR2 is ANQGSEA. CDR3 bases: TGCAGCGTGTTACAGGGAGGGGCTGAAGCTTTCTTT. Its translation: CSVLQGGAEAFF. The entire variable domain, with the rest obtained from reference TRBV29-1 and TRBJ1-1, is as follows: SAVISQKPSRDICQRGTSLTIQCQVDSQVTMMFWYRQQPGQSLTLIATANQGSEATYESGFVIDKFPISRPNLTFSTLTVSNMSPEDSSIYLCSVLQGGAEAFFGQGTRLTVV.

This chain connects TRBV5-4 to TRBJ2-5; weak D call: TRBD1 (6 bases). V was shortened by 1 base and J by 4 bases, with 11 bases between the two germline ends. CDR1 and CDR2 from the germline V gene are SGHNT and YYREEE (reference sequence). The CDR3 consists of 14 residues. CDR3 DNA sequence: TGTGCCAGCAGCTTGATTCAGGGGAGAGAGACCCAGTACTTC. Encoded protein: CASSLIQGRETQYF.

This rearrangement joins TRBV6-1 to TRBJ2-7; D gene uncertain. The CDR3 loop spans 15 amino acids. Germline-derived CDR1 and CDR2 are MNHNS and SASEGT. The ends were cut back, 3 bases at V and 1 base at J, with 13 bases in the middle. The CDR3 nucleotides are TGTGCCAGCAGTGAGAGCCTTCCCTTATCCTACGAGCAGTACTTC. This gives the protein CASSESLPLSYEQYF.

The chain employs TRBV7-8 and TRBJ1-5; D gene uncertain. Per germline, CDR1 SGHVS and CDR2 FQNEAQ. The CDR3 is made up of 16 amino acids. Deletions cut 2 bases from V and 2 bases from J, with 13 bases between. In DNA form, the CDR3 reads TGTGCCAGCAGCTTAAAGCGGGTTGGGGGCAATCAGCCCCAGCATTTT. It yields the protein CASSLKRVGGNQPQHF.

The chain uses TRBV5-4 and TRBJ2-5; D gene ambiguous. This CDR3 is 14 amino acids long. V was trimmed by 1 base and J by 2 bases, leaving 9 bases between them. Germline V CDR1 and CDR2: SGHNT, YYREEE (reference sequence). The CDR3 DNA reads TGTGCCAGCAGCTTGAAAATAGCTCAAGAGACCCAGTACTTC. The encoded protein is CASSLKIAQETQYF.

In this sample, this clone turned up a few times. The chain is built from TRBV27 and TRBJ1-5; tentative D call: TRBD1 (6 bases). This CDR3 spans 13 amino acids. Germline-derived CDR1 and CDR2 are MNHEY and SMNVEV (reference sequence). V dropped 6 bases and J dropped 7 bases, with 13 bases sitting between them. CDR3 DNA: TGTGCCAGCAGCCTGTACAGGGCGCAGCCCCAGCATTTT. Its translation is CASSLYRAQPQHF.

The rearrangement joins TRBV2 to TRBJ1-2; D is possibly TRBD1 (6 bases). Deletions cut 6 bases from V and 8 bases from J, with 19 bases between. The CDR3 runs 14 residues. CDR1 and CDR2 (germline): SNHLY, FYNNEI. CDR3 loop: CASRHRDKNKGYTF. The CDR3 DNA reads TGTGCCAGCAGACACCGGGACAAAAACAAGGGCTACACCTTC. The variable domain in full, completed from reference TRBV2 and TRBJ1-2, reads EPEVTQTPSHQVTQMGQEVILRCVPISNHLYFYWYRQILGQKVEFLVSFYNNEISEKSEIFDDQFSVERPDGSNFTLKIRSTKLEDSAMYFCASRHRDKNKGYTFGSGTRLTVV.

This clone was seen only once. The CDR3 here is CASTSARTGLEKLFF. CDR3 DNA sequence: TGTGCCAGCACCTCGGCGAGGACAGGGCTGGAAAAACTGTTTTTT. V is TRBV28 and J is TRBJ1-4, with TRBD1 matching 8 bases. This CDR3 region has 15 residues. Trimming cost V 7 bases and J 8 bases; bases outside gene matches: 12. Germline V lookup: CDR1 MDHEN, CDR2 SYDVKM.

The rearrangement uses TRBV5-1 and TRBJ1-2; 8 bases align to TRBD1. This CDR3 region has 12 residues. The J segment lost 6 bases and the V segment lost 5 bases, leaving 3 bases of the junction unmatched. Germline values: CDR1 SGHRS, CDR2 YFSETQ. The CDR3 protein is CASRKTGDGYTF. The DNA of the CDR3 is TGCGCCAGCAGAAAGACAGGGGATGGCTACACCTTC.

The genes are TRBV7-9 and TRBJ2-5, with D unresolved. V lost 5 bases to trimming and J lost 0 bases, with 4 bases between them. The germline V gene has CDR1 SEHNR and CDR2 FQNEAQ (reference sequence). The CDR3 covers 12 residues. CDR3 DNA sequence: TGTGCCAGCAGCCCGTACCAAGAGACCCAGTACTTC. This sequence encodes CASSPYQETQYF. The whole variable domain, filled in from reference TRBV7-9 and TRBJ2-5, reads DTGVSQNPRHKITKRGQNVTFRCDPISEHNRLYWYRQTLGQGPEFLTYFQNEAQLEKSRLLSDRFSAERPKGSFSTLEIQRTEQGDSAMYLCASSPYQETQYFGPGTRLLVL.

The chain couples TRBV5-1 to TRBJ2-3, with 9 bases aligning to TRBD2. The germline gives CDR1 SGHRS, CDR2 YFSETQ. Trimming cost V 4 bases and J 3 bases; bases outside gene matches: 6. The CDR3 contains 15 residues. This CDR3 reads CASSGGGGATDTQYF. The CDR3 DNA follows: TGCGCCAGCAGCGGCGGCGGGGGGGCGACAGATACGCAGTATTTT.

This rearrangement joins TRBV7-6 to TRBJ2-2, with D unresolved. This CDR3 region has 17 residues. The ends were cut back, 4 bases at V and 4 bases at J, with 19 bases in the middle. Germline V CDR1 and CDR2: SGHVS, FNYEAQ. This chain's CDR3 is CASSSTPRGDGTGELFF. In DNA form, the CDR3 reads TGTGCCAGCAGCTCAACCCCCCGAGGAGACGGCACCGGGGAGCTGTTTTTT. The full variable domain, in which reference TRBV7-6 and TRBJ2-2 provide the parts outside the CDR3, is GAGVSQSPRYKVTKRGQDVALRCDPISGHVSLYWYRQALGQGPEFLTYFNYEAQQDKSGLPNDRFSAERPEGSISTLTIQRTEQRDSAMYRCASSSTPRGDGTGELFFGEGSRLTVL.

The chain links TRBV11-2 to TRBJ2-3; a weak D match, TRBD1 (6 bases). Looked up from germline, CDR1 is SGHAT and CDR2 is FQNNGV. V lost 0 bases to trimming and J lost 3 bases, with 13 bases between them. This CDR3 comprises 16 residues. This CDR3 is CASSLDGQGLTDTQYF. The CDR3 DNA reads TGTGCCAGCAGCTTAGATGGGCAGGGGCTAACAGATACGCAGTATTTT.